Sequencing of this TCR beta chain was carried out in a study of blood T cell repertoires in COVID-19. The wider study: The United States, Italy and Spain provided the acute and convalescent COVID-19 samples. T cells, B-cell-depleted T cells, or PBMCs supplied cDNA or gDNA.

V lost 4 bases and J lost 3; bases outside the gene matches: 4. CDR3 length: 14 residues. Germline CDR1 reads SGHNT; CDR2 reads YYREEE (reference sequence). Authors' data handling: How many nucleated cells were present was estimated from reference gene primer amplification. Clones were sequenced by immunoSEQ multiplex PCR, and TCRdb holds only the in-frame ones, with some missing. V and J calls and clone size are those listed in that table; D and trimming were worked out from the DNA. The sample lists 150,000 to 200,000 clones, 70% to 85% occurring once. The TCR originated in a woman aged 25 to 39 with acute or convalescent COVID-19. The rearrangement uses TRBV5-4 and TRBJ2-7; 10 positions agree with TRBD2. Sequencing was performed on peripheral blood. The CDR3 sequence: CASSQRGGLYEQYF. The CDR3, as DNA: TGTGCCAGCAGCCAGCGGGGGGGCCTCTACGAGCAGTACTTC.